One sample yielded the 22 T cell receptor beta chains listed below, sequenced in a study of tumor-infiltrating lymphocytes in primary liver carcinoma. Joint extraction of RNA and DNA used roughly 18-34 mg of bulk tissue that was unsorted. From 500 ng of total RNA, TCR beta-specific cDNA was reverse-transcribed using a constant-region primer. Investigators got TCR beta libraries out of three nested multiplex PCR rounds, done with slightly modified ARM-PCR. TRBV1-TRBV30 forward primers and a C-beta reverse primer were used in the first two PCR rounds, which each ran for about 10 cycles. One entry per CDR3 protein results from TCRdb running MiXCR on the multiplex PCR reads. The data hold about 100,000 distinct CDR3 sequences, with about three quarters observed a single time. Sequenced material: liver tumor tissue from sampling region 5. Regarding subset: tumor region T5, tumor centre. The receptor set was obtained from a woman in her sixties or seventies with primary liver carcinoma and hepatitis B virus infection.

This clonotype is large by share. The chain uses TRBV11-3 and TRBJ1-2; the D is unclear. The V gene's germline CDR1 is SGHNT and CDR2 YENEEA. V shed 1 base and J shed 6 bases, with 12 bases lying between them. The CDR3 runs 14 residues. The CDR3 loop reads CASSLATVLDGYTF. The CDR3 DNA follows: TGTGCCAGCAGCTTAGCGACGGTTCTTGATGGCTACACCTTC.

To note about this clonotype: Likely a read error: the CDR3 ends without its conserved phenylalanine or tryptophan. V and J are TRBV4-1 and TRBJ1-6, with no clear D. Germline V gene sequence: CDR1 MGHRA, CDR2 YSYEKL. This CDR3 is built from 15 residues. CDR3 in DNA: TGCGCCAGCATCCAAAGGTGGACGGATAATTCACCCCTCCACATT. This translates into CASIQRWTDNSPLHI.

CDR3 nucleotides: TGCGCCAGCAGCCTTGGGACTGGCGGATACGCAGATACGCAGTATTTT. Encoded protein: CASSLGTGGYADTQYF. This rearrangement joins TRBV4-1 to TRBJ2-3, with a weak D call TRBD2 (6 bases). V was trimmed by 4 bases and J by 4 bases, leaving 18 bases between them. The germline CDR1 and CDR2 sequences are MGHRA and YSYEKL. This CDR3 is built from 16 residues.

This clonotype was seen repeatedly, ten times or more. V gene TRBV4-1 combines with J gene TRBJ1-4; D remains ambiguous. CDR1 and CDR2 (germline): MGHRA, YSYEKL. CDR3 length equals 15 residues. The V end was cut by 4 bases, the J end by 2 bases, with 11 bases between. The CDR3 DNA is TGCGCCAGCAGCCGGCGGGTCAGCACTAATGAAAAACTGTTTTTT. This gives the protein CASSRRVSTNEKLFF.

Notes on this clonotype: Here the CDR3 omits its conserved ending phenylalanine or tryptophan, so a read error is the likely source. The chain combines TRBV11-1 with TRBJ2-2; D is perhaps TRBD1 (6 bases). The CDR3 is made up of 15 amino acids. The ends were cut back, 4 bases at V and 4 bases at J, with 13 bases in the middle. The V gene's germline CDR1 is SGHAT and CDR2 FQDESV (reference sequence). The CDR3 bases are TGTGCCAGCAGCTCCGGACAGTGGTTCACCGGGGAGCTGTTTTAT. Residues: CASSSGQWFTGELFY.

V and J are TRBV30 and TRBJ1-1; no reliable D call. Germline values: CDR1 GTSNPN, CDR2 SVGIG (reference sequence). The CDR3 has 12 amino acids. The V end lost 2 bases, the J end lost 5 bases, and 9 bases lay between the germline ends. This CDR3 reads CAWSCGRTEAFF. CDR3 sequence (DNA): TGTGCCTGGAGTTGCGGGCGGACTGAAGCTTTCTTT.

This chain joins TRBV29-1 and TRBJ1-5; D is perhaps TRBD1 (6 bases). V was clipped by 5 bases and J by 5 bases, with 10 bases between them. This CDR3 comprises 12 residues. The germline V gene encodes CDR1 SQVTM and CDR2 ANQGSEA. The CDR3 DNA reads TGCAGCGTTCGGAGGGGGGATCAGCCCCAGCATTTT. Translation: CSVRRGDQPQHF.

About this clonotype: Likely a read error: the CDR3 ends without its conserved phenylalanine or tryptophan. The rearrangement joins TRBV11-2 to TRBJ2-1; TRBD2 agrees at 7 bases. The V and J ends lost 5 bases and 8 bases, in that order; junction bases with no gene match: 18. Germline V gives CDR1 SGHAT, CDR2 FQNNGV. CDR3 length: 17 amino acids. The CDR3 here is CASSRRLAGGPWDEQFL. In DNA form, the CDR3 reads TGTGCCAGCAGCAGGAGACTAGCTGGAGGGCCGTGGGATGAGCAGTTCCTC.

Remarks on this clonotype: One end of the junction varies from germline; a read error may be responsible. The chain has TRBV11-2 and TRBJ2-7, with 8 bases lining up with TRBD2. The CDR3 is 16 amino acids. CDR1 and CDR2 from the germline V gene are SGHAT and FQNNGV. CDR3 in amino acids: CASNYGGRTSRSEQYF. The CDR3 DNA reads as TGCGCCAGCAACTACGGCGGGAGGACCTCGAGAAGCGAGCAGTACTTC. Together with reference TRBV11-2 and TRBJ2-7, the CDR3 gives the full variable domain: EAGVAQSPRYKIIEKRQSVAFWCNPISGHATLYWYQQILGQGPKLLIQFQNNGVVDDSQLPKDRFSAERLKGVDSTLKIQPAKLEDSAVYLCASNYGGRTSRSEQYFGPGTRLTVT.

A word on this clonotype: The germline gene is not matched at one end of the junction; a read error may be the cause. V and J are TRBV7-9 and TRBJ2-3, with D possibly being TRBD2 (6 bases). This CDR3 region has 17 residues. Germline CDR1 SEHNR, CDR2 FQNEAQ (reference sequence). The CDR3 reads CASSLFYVREQADTKYF. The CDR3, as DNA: TGTGCCAGCAGCTTATTCTACGTCCGGGAGCAGGCAGATACGAAGTATTTT. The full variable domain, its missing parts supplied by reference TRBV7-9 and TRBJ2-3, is DTGVSQNPRHKITKRGQNVTFRCDPISEHNRLYWYRQTLGQGPEFLTYFQNEAQLEKSRLLSDRFSAERPKGSFSTLEIQRTEQGDSAMYLCASSLFYVREQADTKYFGPGTRLTVL.

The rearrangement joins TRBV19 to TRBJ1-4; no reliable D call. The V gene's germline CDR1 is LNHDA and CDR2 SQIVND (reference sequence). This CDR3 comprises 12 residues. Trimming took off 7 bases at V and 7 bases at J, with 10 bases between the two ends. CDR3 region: CASKTVGEKLFF. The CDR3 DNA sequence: TGTGCCAGTAAGACCGTGGGTGAAAAACTGTTTTTT.

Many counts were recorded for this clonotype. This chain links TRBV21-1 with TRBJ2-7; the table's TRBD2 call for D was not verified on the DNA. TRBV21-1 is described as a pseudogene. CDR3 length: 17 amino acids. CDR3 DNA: TGTGCCAGCAGCAAAGGGGGACTAGCGTTCCTCTCCTACGAGCAGTACTTC. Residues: CASSKGGLAFLSYEQYF.

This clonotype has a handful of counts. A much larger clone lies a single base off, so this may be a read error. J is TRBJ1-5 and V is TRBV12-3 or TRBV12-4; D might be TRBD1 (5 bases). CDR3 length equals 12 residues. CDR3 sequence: CVSSQTQGPQHF. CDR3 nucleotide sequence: TGTGTCAGCAGTCAAACCCAGGGGCCCCAGCATTTT.

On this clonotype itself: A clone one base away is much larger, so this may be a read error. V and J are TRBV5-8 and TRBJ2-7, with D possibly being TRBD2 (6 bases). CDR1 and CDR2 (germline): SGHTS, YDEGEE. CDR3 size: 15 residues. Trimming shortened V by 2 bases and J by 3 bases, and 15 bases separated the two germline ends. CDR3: CASSFSTRRDYEQYF. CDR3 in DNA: TGTGCCAGCAGCTTTTCGACTAGACGGGACTACGAGCAGTACTTC.

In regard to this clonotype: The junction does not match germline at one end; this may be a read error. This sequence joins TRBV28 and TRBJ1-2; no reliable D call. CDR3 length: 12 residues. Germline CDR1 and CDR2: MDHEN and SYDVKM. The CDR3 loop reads CASSLARDGYTF. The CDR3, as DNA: TGTGCCAGCAGTTTAGCCCGAGATGGTTACACCTTC.

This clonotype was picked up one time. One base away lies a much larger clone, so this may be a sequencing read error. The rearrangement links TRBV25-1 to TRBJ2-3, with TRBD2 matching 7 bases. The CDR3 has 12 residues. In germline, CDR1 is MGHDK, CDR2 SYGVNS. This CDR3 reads CASSLGRDKQYF. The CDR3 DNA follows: TGTGCCAGCAGTCTGGGGAGGGATAAGCAGTATTTT.

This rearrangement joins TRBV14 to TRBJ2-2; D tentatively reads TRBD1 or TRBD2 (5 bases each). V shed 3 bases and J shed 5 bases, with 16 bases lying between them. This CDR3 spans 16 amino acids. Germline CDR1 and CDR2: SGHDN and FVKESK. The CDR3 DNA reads TGTGCCAGCAGCCATGGGACGGGGCTGAAGACCGGGGAGCTGTTTTTT. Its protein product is CASSHGTGLKTGELFF.

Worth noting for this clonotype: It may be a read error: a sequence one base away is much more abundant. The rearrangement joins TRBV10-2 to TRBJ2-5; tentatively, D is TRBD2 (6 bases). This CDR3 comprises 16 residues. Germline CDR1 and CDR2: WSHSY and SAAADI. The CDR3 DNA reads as TGCGTCAGCCAAAATAAACAGGCGGGGCCACAAGAGACCCAGTACTTC. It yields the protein CVSQNKQAGPQETQYF.

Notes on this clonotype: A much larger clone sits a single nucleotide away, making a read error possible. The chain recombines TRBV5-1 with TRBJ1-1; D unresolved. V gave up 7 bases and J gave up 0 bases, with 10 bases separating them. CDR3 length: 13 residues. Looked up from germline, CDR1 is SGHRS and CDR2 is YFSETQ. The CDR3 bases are TGCGCCAGCCAACAGTGCATGAACACTGAAGCTTTCTTT. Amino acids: CASQQCMNTEAFF.

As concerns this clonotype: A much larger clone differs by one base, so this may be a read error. Here the CDR3 reads CASIPQNLAEETQYF. The CDR3 DNA reads TGTGCCAGCATTCCCCAAAACCTAGCGGAAGAGACCCAGTACTTC. This chain links TRBV12-3 or TRBV12-4 with TRBJ2-5; TRBD2 matches at 7 bases. J lost 3 bases, V lost 7 bases, and 11 bases had no gene match. The CDR3 is 15 amino acids.

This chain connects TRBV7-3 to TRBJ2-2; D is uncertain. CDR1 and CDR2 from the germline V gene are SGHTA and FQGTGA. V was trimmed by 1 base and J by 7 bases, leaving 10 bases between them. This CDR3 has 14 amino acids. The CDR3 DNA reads TGTGCCAGCAGCTTAAGTCCGGGTCGCGGGGAGCTGTTTTTT. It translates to CASSLSPGRGELFF.

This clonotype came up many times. This CDR3 reads CAWRGIWINYGYTF. As DNA, the CDR3 is TGTGCCTGGAGAGGGATTTGGATTAACTATGGCTACACCTTC. The chain uses TRBV30 and TRBJ1-2; D is unclear. Germline values: CDR1 GTSNPN, CDR2 SVGIG (reference sequence). Trimming removed 3 bases at V and 1 base at J, with 12 bases between. This CDR3 is 14 amino acids long.